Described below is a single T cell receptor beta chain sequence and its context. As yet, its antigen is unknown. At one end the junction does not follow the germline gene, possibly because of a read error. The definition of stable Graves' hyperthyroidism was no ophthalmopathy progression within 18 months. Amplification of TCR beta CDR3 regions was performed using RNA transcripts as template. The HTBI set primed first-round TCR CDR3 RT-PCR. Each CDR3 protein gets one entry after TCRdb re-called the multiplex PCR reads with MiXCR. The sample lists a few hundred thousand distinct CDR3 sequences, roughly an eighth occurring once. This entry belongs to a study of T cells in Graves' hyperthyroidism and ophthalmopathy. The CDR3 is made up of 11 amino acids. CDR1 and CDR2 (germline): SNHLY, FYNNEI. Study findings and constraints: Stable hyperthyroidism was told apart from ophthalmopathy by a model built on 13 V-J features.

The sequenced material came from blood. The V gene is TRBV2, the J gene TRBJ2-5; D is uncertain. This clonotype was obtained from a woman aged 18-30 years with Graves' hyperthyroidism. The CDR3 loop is CASSVQEAQYF. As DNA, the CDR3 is TGTGCCAGCAGTGTACAAGAGGCCCAGTACTTC.